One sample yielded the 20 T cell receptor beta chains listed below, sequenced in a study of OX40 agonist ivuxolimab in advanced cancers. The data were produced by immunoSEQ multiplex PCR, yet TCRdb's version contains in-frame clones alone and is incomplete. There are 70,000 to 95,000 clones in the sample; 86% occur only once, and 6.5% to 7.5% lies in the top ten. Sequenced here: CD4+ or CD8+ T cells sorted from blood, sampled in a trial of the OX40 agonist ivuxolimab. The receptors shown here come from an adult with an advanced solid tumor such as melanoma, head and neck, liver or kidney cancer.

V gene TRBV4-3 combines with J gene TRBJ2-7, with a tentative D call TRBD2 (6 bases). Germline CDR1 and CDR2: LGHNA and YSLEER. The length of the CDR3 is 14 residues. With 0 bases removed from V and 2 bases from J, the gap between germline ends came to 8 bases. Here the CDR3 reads CASSQEGGAYEQYF. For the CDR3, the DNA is TGCGCCAGCAGCCAAGAAGGCGGGGCCTACGAGCAGTACTTC.

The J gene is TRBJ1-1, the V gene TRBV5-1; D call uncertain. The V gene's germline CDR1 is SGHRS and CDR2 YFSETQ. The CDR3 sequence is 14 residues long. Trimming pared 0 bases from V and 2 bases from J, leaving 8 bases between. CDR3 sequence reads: CASSLEGLNTEAFF. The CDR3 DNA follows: TGCGCCAGCAGCTTGGAGGGCCTTAACACTGAAGCTTTCTTT.

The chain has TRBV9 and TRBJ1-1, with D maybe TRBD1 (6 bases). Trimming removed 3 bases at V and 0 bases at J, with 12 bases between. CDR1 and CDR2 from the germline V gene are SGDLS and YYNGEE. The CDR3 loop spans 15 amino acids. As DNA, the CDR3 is TGTGCCAGCAGCGCCTGGGGGGGGCTGAACACTGAAGCTTTCTTT. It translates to CASSAWGGLNTEAFF.

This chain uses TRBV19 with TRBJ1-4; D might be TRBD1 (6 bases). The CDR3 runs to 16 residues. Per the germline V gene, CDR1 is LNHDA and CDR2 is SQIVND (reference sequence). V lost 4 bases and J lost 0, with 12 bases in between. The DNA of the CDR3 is TGTGCCAGTAGTAAAAAGACAGGTTCAACTAATGAAAAACTGTTTTTT. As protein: CASSKKTGSTNEKLFF. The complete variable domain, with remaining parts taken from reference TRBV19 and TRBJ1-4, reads DGGITQSPKYLFRKEGQNVTLSCEQNLNHDAMYWYRQDPGQGLRLIYYSQIVNDFQKGDIAEGYSVSREKKESFPLTVTSAQKNPTAFYLCASSKKTGSTNEKLFFGSGTQLSVL.

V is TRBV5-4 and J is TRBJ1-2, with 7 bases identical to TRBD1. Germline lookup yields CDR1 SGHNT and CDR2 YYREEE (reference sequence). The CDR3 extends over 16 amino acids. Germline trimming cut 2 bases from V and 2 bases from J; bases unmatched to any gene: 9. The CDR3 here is CASSLARQGLNYGYTF. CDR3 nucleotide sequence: TGTGCCAGCAGCTTAGCGAGACAGGGTTTGAACTATGGCTACACCTTC. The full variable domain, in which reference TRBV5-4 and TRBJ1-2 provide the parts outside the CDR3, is ETGVTQSPTHLIKTRGQQVTLRCSSQSGHNTVSWYQQALGQGPQFIFQYYREEENGRGNFPPRFSGLQFPNYSSELNVNALELDDSALYLCASSLARQGLNYGYTFGSGTRLTVV.

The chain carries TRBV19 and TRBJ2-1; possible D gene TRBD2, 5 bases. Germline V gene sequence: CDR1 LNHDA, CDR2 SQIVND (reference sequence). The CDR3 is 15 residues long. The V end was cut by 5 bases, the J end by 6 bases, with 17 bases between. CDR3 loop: CASSGLLEVGNEQFF. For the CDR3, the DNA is TGTGCCAGTAGTGGGCTACTAGAGGTGGGCAATGAGCAGTTCTTC.

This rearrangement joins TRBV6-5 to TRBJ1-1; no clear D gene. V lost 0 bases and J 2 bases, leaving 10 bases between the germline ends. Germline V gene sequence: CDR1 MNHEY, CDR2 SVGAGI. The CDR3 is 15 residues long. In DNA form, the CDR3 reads TGTGCCAGCAGTTACTCGACCGCCGCTAACACTGAAGCTTTCTTT. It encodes CASSYSTAANTEAFF.

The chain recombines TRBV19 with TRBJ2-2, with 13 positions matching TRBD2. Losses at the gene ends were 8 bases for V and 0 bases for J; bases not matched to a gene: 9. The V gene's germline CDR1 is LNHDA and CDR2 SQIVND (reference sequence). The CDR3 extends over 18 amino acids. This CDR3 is CASQKGLAGYTNTGELFF. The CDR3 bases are TGTGCCAGTCAGAAGGGACTAGCGGGATATACGAACACCGGGGAGCTGTTTTTT.

As DNA, the CDR3 is TGCAGCGTGGGACAGAACCCAACTAATGAAAAACTGTTTTTT. Protein: CSVGQNPTNEKLFF. The chain employs TRBV29-1 and TRBJ1-4, with 7 bases matching TRBD1. After removal of 6 bases from V and 0 bases from J, the junction contained 4 bases not matched to a gene. The CDR3 loop spans 14 amino acids. The germline V gene encodes CDR1 SQVTM and CDR2 ANQGSEA.

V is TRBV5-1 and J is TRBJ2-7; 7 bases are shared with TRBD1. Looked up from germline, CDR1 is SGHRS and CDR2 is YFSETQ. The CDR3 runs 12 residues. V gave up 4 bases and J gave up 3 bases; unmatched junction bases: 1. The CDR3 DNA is TGCGCCAGCAGCCGGGACAGCTACGAGCAGTACTTC. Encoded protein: CASSRDSYEQYF.

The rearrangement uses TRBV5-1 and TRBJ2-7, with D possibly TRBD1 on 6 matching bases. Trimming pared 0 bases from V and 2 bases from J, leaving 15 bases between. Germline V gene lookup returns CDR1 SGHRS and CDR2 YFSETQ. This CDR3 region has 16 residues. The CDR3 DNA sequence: TGCGCCAGCAGCTTGGGAAGCAGAGGGGGAACCTACGAGCAGTACTTC. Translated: CASSLGSRGGTYEQYF.

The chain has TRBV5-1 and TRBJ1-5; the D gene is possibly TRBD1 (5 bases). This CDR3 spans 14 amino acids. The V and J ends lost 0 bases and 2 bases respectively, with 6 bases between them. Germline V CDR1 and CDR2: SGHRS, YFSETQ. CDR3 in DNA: TGCGCCAGCAGCTTGGAAGGGGGCAATCAGCCCCAGCATTTT. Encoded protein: CASSLEGGNQPQHF.

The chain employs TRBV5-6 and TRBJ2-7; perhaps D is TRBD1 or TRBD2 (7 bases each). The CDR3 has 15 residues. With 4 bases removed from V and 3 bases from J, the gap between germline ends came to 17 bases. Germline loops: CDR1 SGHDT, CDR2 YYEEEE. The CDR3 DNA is TGTGCCAGCAGCCAGACAGGGCGCGGGGGCTACGAGCAGTACTTC. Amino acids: CASSQTGRGGYEQYF.

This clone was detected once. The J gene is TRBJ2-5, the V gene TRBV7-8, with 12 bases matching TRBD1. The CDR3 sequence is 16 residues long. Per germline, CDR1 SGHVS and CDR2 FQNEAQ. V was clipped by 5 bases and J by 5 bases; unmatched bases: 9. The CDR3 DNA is TGTGCCAGCAGCCCGGGACAGGGGGCGCTTGGTGAGACCCAGTACTTC. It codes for CASSPGQGALGETQYF. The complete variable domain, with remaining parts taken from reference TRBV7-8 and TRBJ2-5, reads GAGVSQSPRYKVAKRGQDVALRCDPISGHVSLFWYQQALGQGPEFLTYFQNEAQLDKSGLPSDRFFAERPEGSVSTLKIQRTQQEDSAVYLCASSPGQGALGETQYFGPGTRLLVL.

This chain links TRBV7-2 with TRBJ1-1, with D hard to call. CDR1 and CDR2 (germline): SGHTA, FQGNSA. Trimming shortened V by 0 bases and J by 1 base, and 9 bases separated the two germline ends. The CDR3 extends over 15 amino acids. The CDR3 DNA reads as TGTGCCAGCAGCTTAGCTTGGGGTTCGAACACTGAAGCTTTCTTT. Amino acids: CASSLAWGSNTEAFF. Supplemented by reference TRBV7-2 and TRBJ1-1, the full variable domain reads GAGVSQSPSNKVTEKGKDVELRCDPISGHTALYWYRQSLGQGLEFLIYFQGNSAPDKSGLPSDRFSAERTGGSVSTLTIQRTQQEDSAVYLCASSLAWGSNTEAFFGQGTRLTVV.

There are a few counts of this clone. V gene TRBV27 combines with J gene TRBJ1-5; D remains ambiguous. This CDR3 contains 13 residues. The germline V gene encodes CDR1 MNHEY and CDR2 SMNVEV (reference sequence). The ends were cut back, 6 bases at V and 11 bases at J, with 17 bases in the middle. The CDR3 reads CASSSLRGKSQHF. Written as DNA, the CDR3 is TGTGCCAGCAGCTCCCTCCGAGGAAAGTCCCAGCATTTT.

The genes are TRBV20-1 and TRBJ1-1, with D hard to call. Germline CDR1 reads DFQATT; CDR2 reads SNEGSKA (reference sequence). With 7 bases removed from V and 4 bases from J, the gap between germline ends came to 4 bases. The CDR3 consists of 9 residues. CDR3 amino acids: CSETTEAFF. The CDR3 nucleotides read TGCAGTGAAACCACTGAAGCTTTCTTT.

CDR3: CASSLLTAGRPYEQYF. CDR3 nucleotides: TGTGCCAGCAGTTTACTAACCGCCGGGAGACCCTACGAGCAGTACTTC. The rearrangement joins TRBV27 to TRBJ2-7, with TRBD2 as a possible D gene (6 bases). This CDR3 has 16 residues. V was shortened by 2 bases and J by 2 bases, with 16 bases between the two germline ends. CDR1 and CDR2 from the germline V gene are MNHEY and SMNVEV (reference sequence).

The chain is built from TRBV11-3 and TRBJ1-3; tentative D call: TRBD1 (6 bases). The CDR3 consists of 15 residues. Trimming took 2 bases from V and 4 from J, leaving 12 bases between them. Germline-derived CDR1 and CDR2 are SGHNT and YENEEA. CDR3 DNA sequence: TGTGCCAGCAGCTTAAGGGGGGCATCGGGAAACACCATATATTTT. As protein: CASSLRGASGNTIYF.

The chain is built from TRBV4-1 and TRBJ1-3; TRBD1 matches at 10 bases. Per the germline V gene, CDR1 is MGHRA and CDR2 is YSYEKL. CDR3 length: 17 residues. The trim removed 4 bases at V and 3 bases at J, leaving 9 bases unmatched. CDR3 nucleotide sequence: TGCGCCAGCAGCCGTGACAGGGGGCAGATGGATGGAAACACCATATATTTT. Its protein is CASSRDRGQMDGNTIYF.